The entry that follows covers one T cell receptor beta chain sequence. What it binds is not known. Time point given: blood 2 weeks post-SBRT. The treatment was: 15 Gy SBRT to primary tumor, nephrectomy 4 weeks later. Blood was sampled at baseline, 2 weeks and 4 weeks after SBRT. This sample is part of a study of radiation and T cells in renal cell carcinoma. The wider study: Nephrectomy followed 15 Gy stereotactic body radiation by 4 weeks. Study results and caveats: Pretreatment tumor biopsies were lacking, so baseline clonotypes are unknown.

The CDR3 is made up of 16 amino acids. V was clipped by 4 bases and J by 4 bases; unmatched bases: 9. CDR1 is SNHLY, CDR2 FYNNEI, per germline. Generated by immunoSEQ multiplex PCR, the TCRdb table keeps only in-frame clones and is missing some. The repertoire consists of roughly 150,000 clones, with 87% occurring once and the leading ten covering 10% to 15%. The clonotype was recovered from a woman in her forties or fifties with renal cell carcinoma. The J gene is TRBJ2-5, the V gene TRBV2; 10 nucleotides align to TRBD2. This material consisted of blood, taken from a patient whose treatment included radiotherapy and nephrectomy. CDR3 sequence reads: CASSANLAGDGETQYF. The CDR3 DNA reads as TGTGCCAGCAGTGCCAACCTAGCGGGGGACGGAGAGACCCAGTACTTC.